The present T cell receptor beta chain was sequenced within a study of shared clonotypes between healthy human individuals. Subsets obtained from CD4+ cells comprised CD45RA+ naive and CD45RA-negative memory cells. Here immunoSEQ multiplex PCR was the method, and the copy in TCRdb shows in-frame clones only, minus some. The data contain about 2.4 million clones, about 92% of them singletons. This TCR was recovered from a man younger than 30 in good health. The specimen sequenced was naive CD4+ T cells sorted from blood. Described subset: CD45RA+ positively selected.

The CDR3 is CASSFSLLGEQFF. The CDR3 nucleotides are TGTGCCAGCAGCTTCTCCTTACTGGGTGAGCAGTTCTTC. The chain has TRBV7-9 and TRBJ2-1; D is unresolved. The germline V gene has CDR1 SEHNR and CDR2 FQNEAQ (reference sequence). V dropped 3 bases and J dropped 9 bases, with 12 bases sitting between them. This CDR3 region has 13 residues.